The clone carrying this TCR beta chain was seen repeatedly, ten times or more. Its cognate antigen is unknown. The CDR3 length is 13 residues. With V trimmed by 2 bases and J by 6 bases, 4 bases remained unmatched. The germline gives CDR1 MDHEN, CDR2 SYDVKM. This sample is part of a study of early T cells in non-severe SARS-CoV-2 infection. Each cDNA molecule carried a unique molecular identifier. TCRdb re-analysed the 5' RACE reads in MiXCR, keeping a single row per CDR3 protein. The data hold tens of thousands of distinct CDR3 sequences, with 15% observed a single time. Study conclusions and caveats: Anti-spike CD8 responses were favored in VDJdb matching, and private and CD4 specificities were missed.

Source material: whole blood. The sequence was collected from an adult who was a healthcare worker with PCR-confirmed SARS-CoV-2 infection or an uninfected control (not recorded which). This chain connects TRBV28 to TRBJ2-7; 7 positions match TRBD2. The CDR3 DNA reads as TGTGCCAGCAGTTTAGGGAGGGCCTCCGAGCAGTACTTC. Translating gives CASSLGRASEQYF.